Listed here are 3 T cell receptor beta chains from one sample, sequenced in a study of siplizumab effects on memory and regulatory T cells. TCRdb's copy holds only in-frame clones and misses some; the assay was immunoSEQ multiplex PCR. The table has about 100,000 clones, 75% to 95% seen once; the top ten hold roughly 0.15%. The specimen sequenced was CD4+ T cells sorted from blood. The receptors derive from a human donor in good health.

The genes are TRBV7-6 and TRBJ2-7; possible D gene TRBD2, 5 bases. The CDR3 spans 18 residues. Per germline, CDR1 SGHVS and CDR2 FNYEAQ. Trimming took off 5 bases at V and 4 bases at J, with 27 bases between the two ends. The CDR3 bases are TGTGCCAGCAGCGCAGGCCTCCCGCGACGTGGTGGCGGGTACGAGCAGTACTTC. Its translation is CASSAGLPRRGGGYEQYF.

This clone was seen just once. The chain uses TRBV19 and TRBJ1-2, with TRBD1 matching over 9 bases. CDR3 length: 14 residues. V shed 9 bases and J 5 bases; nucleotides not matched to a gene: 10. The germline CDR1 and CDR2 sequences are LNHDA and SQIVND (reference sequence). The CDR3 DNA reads TGTGCCAGCGCCCAGGGACAGGGAGGATATGGCTACACCTTC. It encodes CASAQGQGGYGYTF.

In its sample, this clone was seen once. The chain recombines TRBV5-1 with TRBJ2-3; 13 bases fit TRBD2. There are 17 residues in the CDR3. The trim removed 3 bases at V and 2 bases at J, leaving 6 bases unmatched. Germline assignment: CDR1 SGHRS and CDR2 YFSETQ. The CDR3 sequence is CASSSWTSGGNTDTQYF. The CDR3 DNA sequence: TGCGCCAGCAGCTCCTGGACTAGCGGGGGTAACACAGATACGCAGTATTTT.